This T cell receptor (beta chain) comes out of a study of shared clonotypes between healthy human individuals. As for the study in general: Three CD4 naive, three CD4 memory, two CD8 naive and one CD8 memory plate were used per donor.

Study conclusions and caveats: What limited the represented genetic and exposure-history diversity was the small number of donors.

Produced via immunoSEQ multiplex PCR; TCRdb's table is partial and in-frame only. The sample lists about 680,000 clones; 92% were seen once. Naive CD8 isolation took CD45RO-negative cells positively selected for CCR7 and excluded terminally differentiated effector memory CD45RA+ cells. Healthy adults negative for HIV, lacking recent acute infections or vaccinations, served as donors. This CDR3 has 15 residues. CDR1 is MGHRA and CDR2 is YSYEKL in the germline V gene. Trimming cost V 2 bases and J 11 bases; bases outside gene matches: 8. As concerns this clone: The antigen is not known.

The genes are TRBV4-1 and TRBJ1-5, with 11 positions matching TRBD1. This sequence was found in a man under 40 in good health. The source material was naive CD8+ T cells sorted from blood. The CDR3 protein is CASSQFGQGASSQHF. The CDR3 DNA follows: TGCGCCAGCAGCCAATTCGGACAGGGGGCTTCGTCCCAGCATTTT.